A single sample gave rise to the 6 T cell receptor beta chains below, sequenced in a study of T cell responses to AZD1222 COVID-19 vaccine. The data were produced by immunoSEQ multiplex PCR, yet TCRdb's version contains in-frame clones alone and is incomplete. Of 150,000 to 200,000 clones listed, 90% to 95% are singletons. This sample comprised peripheral blood, obtained 28 days after the second AZD1222 dose. These receptors came from an adult who received the AZD1222 COVID-19 vaccine.

This chain links TRBV7-3 with TRBJ2-5, with 9 bases identical to TRBD2. After removal of 3 bases from V and 2 bases from J, the junction contained 4 bases not matched to a gene. Per the germline V gene, CDR1 is SGHTA and CDR2 is FQGTGA. The CDR3 has 15 amino acids. CDR3 sequence reads: CASSFAGGGQETQYF. As DNA, the CDR3 is TGTGCCAGCAGCTTCGCGGGAGGGGGGCAAGAGACCCAGTACTTC.

The chain carries TRBV2 and TRBJ1-1, with 8 bases that match TRBD1. Germline CDR1 and CDR2: SNHLY and FYNNEI. The CDR3 runs 14 residues. Trimming took 9 bases from V and 6 from J; bases not matched to a gene: 12. CDR3 sequence reads: CASFNRGSSSEAFF. In DNA form, the CDR3 reads TGTGCCAGTTTCAACAGGGGGTCGAGCTCTGAAGCTTTCTTT.

V usage is TRBV6-5 and J usage is TRBJ1-5; tentative D call: TRBD1 (5 bases). The V end lost 6 bases, the J end lost 0 bases, and 9 bases lay between the germline ends. The germline V gene encodes CDR1 MNHEY and CDR2 SVGAGI. This CDR3 region has 14 residues. CDR3 sequence reads: CASRDTGSNQPQHF. CDR3 DNA: TGTGCCAGCAGGGACACAGGTAGCAATCAGCCCCAGCATTTT.

The chain is built from TRBV2 and TRBJ2-1; the D gene could be TRBD1 or TRBD2 (6 bases each). The germline CDR1 and CDR2 sequences are SNHLY and FYNNEI. This CDR3 region has 10 residues. Trimming removed 9 bases from V and 7 bases from J, with 7 bases in between. In nucleotides, the CDR3 is TGTGCCAGAGGGGGGAATGAGCAGTTCTTC. It codes for CARGGNEQFF.

This chain links TRBV7-9 with TRBJ1-5, with D hard to call. Germline lookup yields CDR1 SEHNR and CDR2 FQNEAQ (reference sequence). Trimming removed 8 bases at V and 4 bases at J, with 9 bases between. CDR3 length: 12 residues. The CDR3 sequence is CASARGNQPQHF. The DNA of the CDR3 is TGTGCCAGCGCTCGAGGGAATCAGCCCCAGCATTTT.

The chain combines TRBV5-4 with TRBJ2-3, with 8 positions matching TRBD2. The length of the CDR3 is 15 residues. J was trimmed by 4 bases and V by 3 bases; bases with no gene match: 7. Germline V gene data show CDR1 as SGHNT and CDR2 as YYREEE (reference sequence). CDR3 region: CASSSEAGAPDTQYF. The CDR3 nucleotides are TGTGCCAGCAGCTCAGAAGCGGGAGCCCCAGATACGCAGTATTTT.